These 8 T cell receptor beta chains came from one sample sequenced in a study of Ad26.COV2.S vaccination and SARS-CoV-2 variants. Described treatment: around 19 received Ad26.COV2.S at low or high dose, single or two shots; roughly 5 received placebo; per-sample allocation not given. All samples were drawn on day 63, counting from the first vaccine or placebo injection. The data were produced by immunoSEQ multiplex PCR, yet TCRdb's version contains in-frame clones alone and is incomplete. The data hold approximately 420,000 clones, with approximately 88% observed a single time. Specimen: peripheral blood, collected in a trial of Ad26.COV2.S vaccine versus placebo. The receptors here all came from a person between 18 and 60 years old who received the Ad26.COV2.S COVID-19 vaccine or a placebo.

The rearrangement joins TRBV11-2 to TRBJ2-5, with a weak D call TRBD2 (5 bases). V lost 2 bases, J lost 4 bases, and 11 bases lay in between. The CDR3 consists of 14 residues. Per the germline V gene, CDR1 is SGHAT and CDR2 is FQNNGV. In nucleotides, the CDR3 is TGTGCCAGCAGCTTAAGCCGTGCGGGAGAGACCCAGTACTTC. This sequence encodes CASSLSRAGETQYF.

The CDR3 DNA reads TGTGCCAGCAGTGACGTCCTCGGGAGCTCCTACAATGAGCAGTTCTTC. Translated, it gives CASSDVLGSSYNEQFF. This chain joins TRBV6-2 or TRBV6-3 and TRBJ2-1; the D gene is possibly TRBD2 (6 bases). V lost 5 bases to trimming and J lost 0 bases, with 14 bases between them. CDR1 is MNHEY, CDR2 SVGEGT, per germline. CDR3 length: 16 residues.

This clone was found once. V and J are TRBV5-1 and TRBJ1-3; D perhaps matches TRBD1 (6 bases). CDR1 and CDR2 from the germline V gene are SGHRS and YFSETQ. V lost 0 bases to trimming and J lost 0 bases, with 16 bases between them. The CDR3 sequence is 18 residues long. The CDR3 sequence: CASSLGWDKVTSGNTIYF. The CDR3 DNA reads TGCGCCAGCAGCTTGGGTTGGGACAAGGTCACCTCTGGAAACACCATATATTTT.

The chain recombines TRBV3-1 (or the pseudogene TRBV3-2) with TRBJ1-2; D is unclear. Trimming took off 4 bases at V and 5 bases at J, with 11 bases between the two ends. There are 13 residues in the CDR3. The germline V gene encodes CDR1 LGHDT and CDR2 YNNKEL (reference sequence). The CDR3 spells CASSLGRYYGYTF. CDR3 coding DNA: TGTGCCAGCAGCCTTGGAAGATATTATGGCTACACCTTC.

The rearrangement links TRBV15 to TRBJ1-3; D may be TRBD1 (6 bases). With 8 bases removed from V and 6 bases from J, the gap between germline ends came to 20 bases. This CDR3 region has 15 residues. Germline V CDR1 and CDR2: LNHNV, YYDKDF (reference sequence). The CDR3 region has the DNA TGTGCCACCTCCTTTGGCAGGGGACTAGCAAACACCATATATTTT. Protein: CATSFGRGLANTIYF.

The chain has TRBV30 and TRBJ2-7; D is unclear. CDR1 GTSNPN and CDR2 SVGIG come from the germline V gene (reference sequence). The CDR3 is 12 amino acids. The germline V and J ends were trimmed by 2 bases and 6 bases, with 11 bases remaining between them. The CDR3 loop is CAWSPRTAEQYF. CDR3 nucleotides: TGTGCCTGGAGTCCTCGGACGGCCGAGCAGTACTTC.

The chain employs TRBV5-1 and TRBJ2-5; D not resolved. CDR3 length equals 14 residues. Germline V lookup: CDR1 SGHRS, CDR2 YFSETQ. The V end was cut by 0 bases, the J end by 1 base, with 7 bases between. CDR3 nucleotides: TGCGCCAGCAGCTTGGCGCTTATCCAAGAGACCCAGTACTTC. Protein product: CASSLALIQETQYF.

The CDR3 loop is CASSPPLKAEAFF. The CDR3 DNA follows: TGTGCCAGCAGCCCCCCTCTGAAGGCTGAAGCTTTCTTT. The chain carries TRBV4-2 and TRBJ1-1; D gene uncertain. The CDR3 totals 13 residues. Trimming left V 4 bases short and J 6 bases short, with 12 bases between. The V gene's germline CDR1 is LGHNA and CDR2 YNFKEQ.